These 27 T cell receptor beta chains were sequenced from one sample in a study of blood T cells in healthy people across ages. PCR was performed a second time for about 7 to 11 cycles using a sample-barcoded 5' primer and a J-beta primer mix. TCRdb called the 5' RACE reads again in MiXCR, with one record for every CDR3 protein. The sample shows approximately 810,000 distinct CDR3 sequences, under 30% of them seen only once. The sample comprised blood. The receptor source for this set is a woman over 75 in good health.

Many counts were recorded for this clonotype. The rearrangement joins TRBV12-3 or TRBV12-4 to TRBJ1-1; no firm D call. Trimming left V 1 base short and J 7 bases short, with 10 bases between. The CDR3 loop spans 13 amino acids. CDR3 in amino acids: CASSLGAEGEAFF. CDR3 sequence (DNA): TGTGCCAGCAGTTTAGGAGCGGAGGGTGAAGCTTTCTTT.

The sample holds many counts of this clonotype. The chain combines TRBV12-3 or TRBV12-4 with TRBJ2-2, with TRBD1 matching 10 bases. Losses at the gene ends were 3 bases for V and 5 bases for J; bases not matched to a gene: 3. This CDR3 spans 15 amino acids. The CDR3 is CASSLTGGRTGELFF. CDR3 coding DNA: TGTGCCAGCAGTTTGACAGGGGGCCGTACCGGGGAGCTGTTTTTT.

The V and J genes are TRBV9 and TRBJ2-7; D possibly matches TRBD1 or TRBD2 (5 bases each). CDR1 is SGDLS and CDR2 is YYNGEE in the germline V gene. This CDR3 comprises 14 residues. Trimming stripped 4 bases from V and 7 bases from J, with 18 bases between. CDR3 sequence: CASSPLGRGSEQYF. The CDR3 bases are TGTGCCAGCAGCCCCCTGGGACGGGGCTCTGAGCAGTACTTC.

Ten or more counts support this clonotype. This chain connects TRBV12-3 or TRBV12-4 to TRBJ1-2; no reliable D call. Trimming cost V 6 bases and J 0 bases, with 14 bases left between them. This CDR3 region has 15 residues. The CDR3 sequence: CASRSTALANYGYTF. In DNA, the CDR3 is TGTGCCAGCAGATCGACGGCCCTAGCTAACTATGGCTACACCTTC.

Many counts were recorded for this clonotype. The CDR3 loop is CASSYTPGTGAVRVAYEQYF. The CDR3 bases are TGTGCCAGCAGTTACACACCCGGGACAGGGGCCGTCCGCGTTGCCTACGAGCAGTACTTC. V is TRBV6-2 or TRBV6-3 and J is TRBJ2-7, with TRBD1 matching over 10 bases. The V segment lost 2 bases and the J segment 2 bases; nucleotides outside the gene matches: 18. CDR3 length: 20 residues. The germline V gene encodes CDR1 MNHEY and CDR2 SVGEGT.

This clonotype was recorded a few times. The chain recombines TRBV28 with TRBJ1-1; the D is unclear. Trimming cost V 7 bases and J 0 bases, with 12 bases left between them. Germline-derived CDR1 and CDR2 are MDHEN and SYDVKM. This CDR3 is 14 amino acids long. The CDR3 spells CASIPGGLNTEAFF. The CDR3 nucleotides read TGTGCCAGCATACCCGGCGGATTGAACACTGAAGCTTTCTTT.

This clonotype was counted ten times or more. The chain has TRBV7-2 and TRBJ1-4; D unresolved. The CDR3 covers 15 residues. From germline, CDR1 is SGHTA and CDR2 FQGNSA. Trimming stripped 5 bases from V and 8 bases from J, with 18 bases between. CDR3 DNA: TGTGCCAGCAGCCAGCAGATGGGCGGAGGCGAAAAACTGTTTTTT. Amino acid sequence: CASSQQMGGGEKLFF.

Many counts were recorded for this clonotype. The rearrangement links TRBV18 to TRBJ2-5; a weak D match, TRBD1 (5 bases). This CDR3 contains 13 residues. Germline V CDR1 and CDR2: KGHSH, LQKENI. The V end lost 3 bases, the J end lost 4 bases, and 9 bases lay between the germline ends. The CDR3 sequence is CASSPNGAETQYF. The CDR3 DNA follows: TGTGCCAGCTCACCCAATGGGGCAGAGACCCAGTACTTC.

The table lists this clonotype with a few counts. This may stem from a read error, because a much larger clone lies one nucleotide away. DNA for the CDR3: TGTGCCAGCAGCCGACTAGCGGGGGGCAAAGATATGCAGTATTTT. It encodes CASSRLAGGKDMQYF. This chain links TRBV3-1 with TRBJ2-3, with TRBD2 matching 13 bases. The CDR3 runs 15 residues. Germline values: CDR1 LGHDT, CDR2 YNNKEL (reference sequence).

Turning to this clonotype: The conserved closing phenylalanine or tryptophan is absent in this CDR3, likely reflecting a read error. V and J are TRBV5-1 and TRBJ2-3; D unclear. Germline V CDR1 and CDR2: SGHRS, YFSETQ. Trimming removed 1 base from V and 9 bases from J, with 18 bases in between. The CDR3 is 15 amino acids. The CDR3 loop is CASSLWTDHQDTQYV. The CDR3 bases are TGCGCCAGCAGCTTGTGGACCGACCACCAGGACACGCAGTATGTT.

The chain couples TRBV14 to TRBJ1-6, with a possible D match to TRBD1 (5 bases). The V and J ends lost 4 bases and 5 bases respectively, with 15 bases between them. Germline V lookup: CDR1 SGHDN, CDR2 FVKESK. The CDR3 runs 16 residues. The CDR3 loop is CASSRFGNRNNSPLHF. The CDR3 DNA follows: TGTGCCAGCAGCCGTTTCGGAAACAGGAATAATTCACCCCTCCACTTT.

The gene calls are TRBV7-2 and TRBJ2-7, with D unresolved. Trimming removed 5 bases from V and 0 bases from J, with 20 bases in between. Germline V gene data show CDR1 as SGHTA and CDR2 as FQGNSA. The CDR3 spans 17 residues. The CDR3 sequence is CASSPLRGVESSYEQYF. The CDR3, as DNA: TGTGCCAGCAGCCCTTTAAGAGGTGTAGAAAGCTCCTACGAGCAGTACTTC.

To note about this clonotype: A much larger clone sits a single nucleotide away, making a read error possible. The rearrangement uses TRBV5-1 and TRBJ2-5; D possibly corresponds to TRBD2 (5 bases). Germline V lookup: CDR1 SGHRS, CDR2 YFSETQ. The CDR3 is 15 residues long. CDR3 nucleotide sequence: TGCACCAGCAGCTTGATAGGACTGGACCAAGAGACCCAGTACTTC. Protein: CTSSLIGLDQETQYF.

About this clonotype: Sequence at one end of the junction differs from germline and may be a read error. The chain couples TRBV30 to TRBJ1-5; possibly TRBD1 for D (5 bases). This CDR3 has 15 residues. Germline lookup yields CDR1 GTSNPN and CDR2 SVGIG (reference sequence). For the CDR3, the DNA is TGTGCCTGGGGTGTACGCAGGGATGGCAATCAGCCCCAGCATTTT. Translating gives CAWGVRRDGNQPQHF. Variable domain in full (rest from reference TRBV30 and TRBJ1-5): SQTIHQWPATLVQPVGSPLSLECTVEGTSNPNLYWYRQAAGRGLQLLFYSVGIGQISSEVPQNLSASRPQDRQFILSSKKLLLSDSGFYLCAWGVRRDGNQPQHFGDGTRLSIL.

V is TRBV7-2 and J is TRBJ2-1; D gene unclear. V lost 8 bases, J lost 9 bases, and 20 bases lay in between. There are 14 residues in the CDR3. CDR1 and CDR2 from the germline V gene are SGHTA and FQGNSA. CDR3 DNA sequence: TGTGCCAGCCACATATTGAGTGAGAGCACTGAGCAGTTCTTC. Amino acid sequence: CASHILSESTEQFF. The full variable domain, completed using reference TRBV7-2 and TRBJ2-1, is GAGVSQSPSNKVTEKGKDVELRCDPISGHTALYWYRQSLGQGLEFLIYFQGNSAPDKSGLPSDRFSAERTGGSVSTLTIQRTQQEDSAVYLCASHILSESTEQFFGPGTRLTVL.

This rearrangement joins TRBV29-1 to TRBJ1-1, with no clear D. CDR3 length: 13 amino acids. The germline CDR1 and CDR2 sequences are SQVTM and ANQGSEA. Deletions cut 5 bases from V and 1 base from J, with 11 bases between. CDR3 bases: TGCAGCGTTCGGCGGGAGGGGAACACTGAAGCTTTCTTT. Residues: CSVRREGNTEAFF.

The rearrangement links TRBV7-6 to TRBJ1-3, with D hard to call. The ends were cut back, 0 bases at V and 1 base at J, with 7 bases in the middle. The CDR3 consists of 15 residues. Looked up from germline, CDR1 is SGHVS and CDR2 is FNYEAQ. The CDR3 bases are TGTGCCAGCAGCTTAGCCGAGAGGTCTGGAAACACCATATATTTT. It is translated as CASSLAERSGNTIYF. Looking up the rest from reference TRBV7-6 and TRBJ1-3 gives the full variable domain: GAGVSQSPRYKVTKRGQDVALRCDPISGHVSLYWYRQALGQGPEFLTYFNYEAQQDKSGLPNDRFSAERPEGSISTLTIQRTEQRDSAMYRCASSLAERSGNTIYFGEGSWLTVV.

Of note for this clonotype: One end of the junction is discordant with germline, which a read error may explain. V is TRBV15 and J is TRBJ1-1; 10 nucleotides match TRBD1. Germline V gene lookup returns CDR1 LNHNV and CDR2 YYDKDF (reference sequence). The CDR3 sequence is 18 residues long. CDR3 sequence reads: CATSRDGGTGALNTEALF. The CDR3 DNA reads TGTGCCACCAGTAGAGATGGGGGGACAGGGGCTTTGAACACTGAAGCTCTCTTT. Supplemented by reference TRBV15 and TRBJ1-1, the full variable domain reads DAMVIQNPRYQVTQFGKPVTLSCSQTLNHNVMYWYQQKSSQAPKLLFHYYDKDFNNEADTPDNFQSRRPNTSFCFLDIRSPGLGDTAMYLCATSRDGGTGALNTEALFGQGTRLTVV.

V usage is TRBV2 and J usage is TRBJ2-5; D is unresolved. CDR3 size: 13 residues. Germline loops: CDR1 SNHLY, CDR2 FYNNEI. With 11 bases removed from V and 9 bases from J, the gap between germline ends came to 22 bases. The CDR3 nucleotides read TGTGCCGGAGCCGGGCTTTCTAATGCGGCCCAGTACTTC. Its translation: CAGAGLSNAAQYF.

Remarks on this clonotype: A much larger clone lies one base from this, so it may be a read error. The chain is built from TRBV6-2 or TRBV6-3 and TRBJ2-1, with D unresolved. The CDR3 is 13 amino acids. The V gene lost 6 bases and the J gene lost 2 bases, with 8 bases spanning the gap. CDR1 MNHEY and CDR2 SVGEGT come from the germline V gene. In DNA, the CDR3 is TGTGCCAGCAGGGCACTTACCTACAATGAGCAGTTCTTC. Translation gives CASRALTYNEQFF.

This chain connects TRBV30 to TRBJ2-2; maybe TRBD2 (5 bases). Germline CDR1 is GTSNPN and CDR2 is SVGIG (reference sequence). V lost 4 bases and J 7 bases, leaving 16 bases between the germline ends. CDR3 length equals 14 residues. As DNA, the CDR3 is TGTGCCTGGACAGCAGCCGGGGTTATCGGGGAGCTGTTTTTT. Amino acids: CAWTAAGVIGELFF.

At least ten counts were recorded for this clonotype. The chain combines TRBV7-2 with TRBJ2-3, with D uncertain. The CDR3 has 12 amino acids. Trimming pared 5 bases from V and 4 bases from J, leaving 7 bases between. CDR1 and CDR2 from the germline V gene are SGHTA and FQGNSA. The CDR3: CASSPQADTQYF. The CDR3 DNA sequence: TGTGCCAGCAGCCCCCAGGCAGATACGCAGTATTTT.

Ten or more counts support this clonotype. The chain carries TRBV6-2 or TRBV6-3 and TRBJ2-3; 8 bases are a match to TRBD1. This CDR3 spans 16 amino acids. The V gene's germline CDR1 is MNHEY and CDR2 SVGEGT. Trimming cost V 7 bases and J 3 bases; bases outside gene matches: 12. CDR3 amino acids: CASTRGTGRRTDTQYF. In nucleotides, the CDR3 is TGTGCCAGCACCCGTGGGACAGGCCGCCGGACAGATACGCAGTATTTT.

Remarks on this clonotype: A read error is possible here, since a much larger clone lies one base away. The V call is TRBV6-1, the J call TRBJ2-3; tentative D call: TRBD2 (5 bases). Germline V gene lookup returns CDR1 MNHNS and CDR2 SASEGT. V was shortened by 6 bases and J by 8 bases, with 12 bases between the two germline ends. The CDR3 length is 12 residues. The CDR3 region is CASRESGGTQYF. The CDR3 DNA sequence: TGTGCCAGCAGGGAGAGCGGAGGTACGCAGTATTTT.

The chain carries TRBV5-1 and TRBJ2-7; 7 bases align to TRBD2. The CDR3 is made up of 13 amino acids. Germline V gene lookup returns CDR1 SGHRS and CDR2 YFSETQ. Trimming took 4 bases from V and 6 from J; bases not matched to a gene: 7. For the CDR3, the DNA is TGCGCCAGCAGCCTCTGGGAGGGGATCGAGCAGTACTTC. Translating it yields CASSLWEGIEQYF.

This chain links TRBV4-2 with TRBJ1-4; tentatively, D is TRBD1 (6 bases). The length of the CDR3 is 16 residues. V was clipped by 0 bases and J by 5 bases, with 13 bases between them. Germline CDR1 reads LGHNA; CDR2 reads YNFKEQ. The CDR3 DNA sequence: TGTGCCAGCAGCCAAGAGGGGGCGGGACTGAATGAAAAACTGTTTTTT. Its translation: CASSQEGAGLNEKLFF.

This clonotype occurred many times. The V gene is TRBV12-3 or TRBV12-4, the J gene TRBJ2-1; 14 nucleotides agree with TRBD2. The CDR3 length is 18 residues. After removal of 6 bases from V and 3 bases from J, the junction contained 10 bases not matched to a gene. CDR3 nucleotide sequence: TGTGCCAGCAGCCCAGGGACTAGCGGGGGACCCTACTACAATGAGCAGTTCTTC. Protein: CASSPGTSGGPYYNEQFF.